The 4 T cell receptor beta chains listed next were all sequenced from one sample in a study of tumor-infiltrating lymphocytes in oesophageal squamous cell carcinoma. MiXCR was run by TCRdb on the PCR reads, yielding one entry per CDR3 protein. The sample gives about 12,000 distinct CDR3 sequences, approximately 60% of which show up once; approximately 30% is in the top ten. The sequencing input was esophageal tumor tissue. All receptors come from a female donor with esophageal squamous cell carcinoma.

This chain joins TRBV6-1 and TRBJ2-1, with 7 bases lining up with TRBD2. The J call could be wrong; TRBJ2-5 is a better fit for the DNA end. Germline V gene data show CDR1 as MNHNS and CDR2 as SASEGT. This CDR3 spans 11 amino acids. The CDR3 region has the DNA TGTGCCACCCAGGGAGGGGAGACCCAGTACTTC. This codes for CATQGGETQYF.

This clonotype was detected ten times or more. The rearrangement joins TRBV5-4 to TRBJ1-6; D gene unclear. Germline CDR1 SGHNT, CDR2 YYREEE (reference sequence). Trimming stripped 0 bases from V and 3 bases from J, with 10 bases between. There are 16 residues in the CDR3. The CDR3 here is CASSLGGPGYNSPLHF. The CDR3 region has the DNA TGTGCCAGCAGCTTGGGAGGGCCCGGCTATAATTCACCCCTCCACTTT.

In its sample, this clonotype was seen a few times. The rearrangement uses TRBV7-8 and TRBJ2-7; 8 nucleotides align to TRBD2. The J call may not be correct, given that the DNA end is closer to TRBJ2-5. The CDR3 is 15 residues long. The germline V gene has CDR1 SGHVS and CDR2 FQNEAQ. DNA of the CDR3: TGTGCCAGCAGCTTAGTCTCTAGCGGGCGGGAGACCCAGTACTTC. Amino acids: CASSLVSSGRETQYF.

The DNA for the CDR3 is TGTGCCAGCAGCTTTTTGATTAGCGTCAATGAGCAGTTCTTC. Protein product: CASSFLISVNEQFF. This chain uses TRBV7-2 with TRBJ2-1; TRBD2 might be the D (5 bases). V dropped 3 bases and J dropped 6 bases, with 12 bases sitting between them. Germline V lookup: CDR1 SGHTA, CDR2 FQGNSA. The CDR3 extends over 14 amino acids.